This T cell receptor (beta chain) was obtained from a study of human T cells and chemical hapten exposure. Whole-study context: Enrolled patients were predominantly female and had alopecia areata, totalis or universalis.

Germline CDR1 reads SGHRS; CDR2 reads YFSETQ. Trimming took 0 bases from V and 5 from J, leaving 11 bases between them. The length of the CDR3 is 14 residues. Time point of the sample: patch test 1, 2 weeks after DPC sensitization. Documented treatment: therapeutic diphenylcyclopropenone sensitization with weekly scalp DPC. Unfractionated whole blood was the source of the extracted total RNA. Each cDNA molecule in the library carried unique molecular identifiers. Via MiXCR, TCRdb re-called the RACE reads, giving one row per CDR3 protein. The sample contains more than 65,000 distinct CDR3 sequences, 32% of which appear only once.

This rearrangement joins TRBV5-1 to TRBJ1-1, with D perhaps matching TRBD1 (6 bases). The clonotype comes from a man between 40 and 49 years old with alopecia areata. Some clones in this sample may be carry-over from other donors' samples. The starting material was whole blood, obtained in connection with sensitization to the hapten diphenylcyclopropenone (DPC). The CDR3 loop reads CASSLARGDTEAFF. CDR3 DNA sequence: TGCGCCAGCAGCTTGGCCAGGGGTGATACTGAAGCTTTCTTT. Together with reference TRBV5-1 and TRBJ1-1, the CDR3 gives the full variable domain: KAGVTQTPRYLIKTRGQQVTLSCSPISGHRSVSWYQQTPGQGLQFLFEYFSETQRNKGNFPGRFSGRQFSNSRSEMNVSTLELGDSALYLCASSLARGDTEAFFGQGTRLTVV.